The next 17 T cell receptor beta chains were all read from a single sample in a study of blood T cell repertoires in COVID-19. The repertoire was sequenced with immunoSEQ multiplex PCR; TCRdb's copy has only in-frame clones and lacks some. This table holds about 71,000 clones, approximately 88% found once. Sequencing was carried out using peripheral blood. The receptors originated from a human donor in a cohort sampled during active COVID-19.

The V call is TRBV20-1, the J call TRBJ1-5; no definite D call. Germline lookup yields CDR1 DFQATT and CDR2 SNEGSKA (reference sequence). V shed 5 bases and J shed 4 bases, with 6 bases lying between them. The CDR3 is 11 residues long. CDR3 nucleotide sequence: TGCAGTGCTTGCGGGAATCAGCCCCAGCATTTT. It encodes CSACGNQPQHF.

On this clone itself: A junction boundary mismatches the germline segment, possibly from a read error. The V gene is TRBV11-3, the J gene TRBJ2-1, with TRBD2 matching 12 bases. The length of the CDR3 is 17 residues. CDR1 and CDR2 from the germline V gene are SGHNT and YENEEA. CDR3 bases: TGTGCCAGCAGTTTAGTTTTCGGACTAGCGGGGCAAAATGAGCAGTTCTTC. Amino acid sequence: CASSLVFGLAGQNEQFF.

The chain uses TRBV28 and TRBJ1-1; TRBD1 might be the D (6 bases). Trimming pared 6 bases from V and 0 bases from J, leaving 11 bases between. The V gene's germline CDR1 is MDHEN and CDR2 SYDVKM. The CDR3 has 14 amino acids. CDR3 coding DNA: TGTGCCAGCAGGGCAGGACAGCTGAACACTGAAGCTTTCTTT. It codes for CASRAGQLNTEAFF.

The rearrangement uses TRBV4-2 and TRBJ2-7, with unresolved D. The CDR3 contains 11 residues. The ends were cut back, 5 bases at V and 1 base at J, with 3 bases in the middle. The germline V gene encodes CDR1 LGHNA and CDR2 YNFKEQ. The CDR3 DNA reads TGTGCCAGCAGCTCGTCCTACGAGCAGTACTTC. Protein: CASSSSYEQYF.

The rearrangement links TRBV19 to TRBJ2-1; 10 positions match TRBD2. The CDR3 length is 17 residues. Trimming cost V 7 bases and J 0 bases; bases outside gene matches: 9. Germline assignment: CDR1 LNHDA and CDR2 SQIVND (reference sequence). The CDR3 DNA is TGTGCCAGTATTTCTAGCGGGGGATCGAGCTCCTACAATGAGCAGTTCTTC. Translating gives CASISSGGSSSYNEQFF.

As DNA, the CDR3 is TGCGCCAGCAGCCAAGGTCGGGCCAGGGGCGCTAATTCACCCCTCCACTTT. Translating it yields CASSQGRARGANSPLHF. The chain uses TRBV4-1 and TRBJ1-6; D perhaps matches TRBD1 (6 bases). This CDR3 is 17 amino acids long. V lost 1 base and J lost 6, with 16 bases in between. Per the germline V gene, CDR1 is MGHRA and CDR2 is YSYEKL.

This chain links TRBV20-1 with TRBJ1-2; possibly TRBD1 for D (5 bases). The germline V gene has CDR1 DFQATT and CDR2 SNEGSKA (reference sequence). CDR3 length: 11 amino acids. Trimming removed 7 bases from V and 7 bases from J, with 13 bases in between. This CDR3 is CSVPDRSGYTF. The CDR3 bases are TGCAGTGTCCCAGACAGAAGTGGCTACACCTTC.

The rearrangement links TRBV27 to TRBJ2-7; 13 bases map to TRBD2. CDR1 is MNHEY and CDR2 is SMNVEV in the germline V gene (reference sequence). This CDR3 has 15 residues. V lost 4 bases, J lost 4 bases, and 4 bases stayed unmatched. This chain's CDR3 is CASSWTSGGSYEQYF. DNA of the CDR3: TGTGCCAGCAGTTGGACTAGCGGGGGCTCTTACGAGCAGTACTTC.

CDR3 region: CASSADSGTGELFF. The CDR3, as DNA: TGTGCCAGCTCAGCTGACAGCGGGACCGGGGAGCTGTTTTTT. The chain couples TRBV18 to TRBJ2-2, with D perhaps TRBD2 (6 bases). CDR3 length: 14 residues. Germline V gene sequence: CDR1 KGHSH, CDR2 LQKENI. Trimming removed 5 bases from V and 5 bases from J, with 12 bases in between.

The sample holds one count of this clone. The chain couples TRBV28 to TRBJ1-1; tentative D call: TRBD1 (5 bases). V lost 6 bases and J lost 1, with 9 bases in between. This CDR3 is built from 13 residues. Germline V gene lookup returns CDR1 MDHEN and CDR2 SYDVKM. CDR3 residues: CASRKTGNTEAFF. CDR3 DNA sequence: TGTGCCAGCAGAAAAACAGGGAACACTGAAGCTTTCTTT.

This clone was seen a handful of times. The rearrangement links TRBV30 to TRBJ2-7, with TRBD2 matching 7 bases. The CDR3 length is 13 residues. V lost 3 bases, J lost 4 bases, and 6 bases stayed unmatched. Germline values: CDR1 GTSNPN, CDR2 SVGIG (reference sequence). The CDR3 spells CAWSAGANYEQYF. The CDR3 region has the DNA TGTGCCTGGAGCGCGGGAGCTAATTACGAGCAGTACTTC.

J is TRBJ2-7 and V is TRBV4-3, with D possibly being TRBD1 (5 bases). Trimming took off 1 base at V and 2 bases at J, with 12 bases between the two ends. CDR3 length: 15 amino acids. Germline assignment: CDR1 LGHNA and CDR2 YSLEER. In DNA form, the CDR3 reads TGCGCCAGCAGCCAAGGTAGGGGTCGGCCCTACGAGCAGTACTTC. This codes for CASSQGRGRPYEQYF.

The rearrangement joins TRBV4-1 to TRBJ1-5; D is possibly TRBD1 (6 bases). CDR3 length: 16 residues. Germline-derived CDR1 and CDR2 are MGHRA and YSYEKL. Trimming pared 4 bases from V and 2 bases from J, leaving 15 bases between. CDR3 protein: CASSREGGQRNQPQHF. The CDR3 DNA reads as TGCGCCAGCAGCCGAGAGGGGGGGCAACGCAATCAGCCCCAGCATTTT.

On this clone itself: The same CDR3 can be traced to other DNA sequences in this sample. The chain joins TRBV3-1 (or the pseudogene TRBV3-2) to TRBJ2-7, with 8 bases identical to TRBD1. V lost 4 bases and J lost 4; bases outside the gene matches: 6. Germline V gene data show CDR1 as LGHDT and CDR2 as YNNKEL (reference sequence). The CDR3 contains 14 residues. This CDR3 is CASSPGQGGYEQYF. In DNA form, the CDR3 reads TGTGCCAGCAGCCCTGGACAGGGCGGGTACGAGCAGTACTTC.

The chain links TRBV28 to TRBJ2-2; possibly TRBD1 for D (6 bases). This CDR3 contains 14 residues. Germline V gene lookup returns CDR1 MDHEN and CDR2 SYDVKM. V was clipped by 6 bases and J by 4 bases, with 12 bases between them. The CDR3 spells CASRPQGPTGELFF. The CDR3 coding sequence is TGTGCCAGCAGACCCCAGGGGCCCACCGGGGAGCTGTTTTTT.

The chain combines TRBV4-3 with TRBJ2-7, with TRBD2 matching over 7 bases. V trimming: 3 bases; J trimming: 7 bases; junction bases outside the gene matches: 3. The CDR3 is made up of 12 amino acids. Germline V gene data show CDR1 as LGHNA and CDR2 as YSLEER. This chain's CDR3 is CASSQEAGEQYF. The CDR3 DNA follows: TGCGCCAGCAGCCAGGAAGCGGGGGAGCAGTACTTC.

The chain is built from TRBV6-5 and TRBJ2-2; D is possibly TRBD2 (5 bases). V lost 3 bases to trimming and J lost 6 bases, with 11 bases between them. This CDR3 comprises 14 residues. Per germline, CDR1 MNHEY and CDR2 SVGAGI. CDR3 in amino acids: CASSYAGLAGELFF. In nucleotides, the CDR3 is TGTGCCAGCAGTTATGCGGGTTTAGCCGGGGAGCTGTTTTTT.